This T cell receptor beta chain was sequenced for a study of T cell responses to AZD1222 COVID-19 vaccine. Deletions cut 4 bases from V and 7 bases from J, with 15 bases between. The germline CDR1 and CDR2 sequences are SGHRS and YFSETQ. This CDR3 contains 14 residues. Clones were read by immunoSEQ multiplex PCR, and TCRdb kept only the in-frame ones, dropping some. Among tens of thousands of clones listed, roughly nine tenths were seen once. This TCR derives from an adult in good health. Specimen: peripheral blood, collected on day 0 of AZD1222 vaccination. The chain has TRBV5-1 and TRBJ2-1; no clear D. The CDR3 nucleotides are TGCGCCAGCAGCCCCGGTTGGAACTCTAATGAGCAGTTCTTC. This encodes CASSPGWNSNEQFF.